The 15 T cell receptor beta chains listed next were all sequenced from one sample in a study of T cell clonality in common variable immunodeficiency. Study results and caveats: Fewer deletions and N-nucleotide insertions were reportedly seen in common variable immunodeficiency TCR beta sequences.

No antigens are known for them. The data were produced by immunoSEQ multiplex PCR, yet TCRdb's version contains in-frame clones alone and is incomplete. The repertoire consists of more than 30,000 clones, none detected only once. The material sequenced was peripheral blood mononuclear cells. These receptors were collected from a human donor with common variable immunodeficiency.

This clone was counted a few times. The read ends 3 residues early relative to the CDR3; the germline J gene fills the gap. J is TRBJ2-7 and V is TRBV7-2; D is uncertain. CDR1 and CDR2 from the germline V gene are SGHTA and FQGNSA. The length of the CDR3 is 13 residues. V was trimmed by 5 bases and J by 4 bases, leaving 12 bases between them. The DNA read from the CDR3 is TGTGCCAGCAGCCTGAGACTCCGATACGAG. Its translation: CASSLRLRYE. From start to end, the CDR3 is CASSLRLRYEQYF.

This clone showed up just a few times. The read ends 3 residues early relative to the CDR3; the germline J gene fills the gap. The rearrangement uses TRBV6-2 or TRBV6-3 and TRBJ1-5, with 9 bases lining up with TRBD1. J lost 2 bases, V lost 6 bases, and 8 bases had no gene match. Germline V lookup: CDR1 MNHEY, CDR2 SVGEGT. This CDR3 has 16 residues. The CDR3 sequence: CASRKIQGAGNQPQHF. The CDR3 bases that were read are TGTGCCAGCAGGAAGATACAGGGGGCTGGCAATCAGCCC.

This clone has at least ten counts. The CDR3 protein is CAISPDRVAGELFF. The part of the CDR3 DNA that was read is TGTGCCATCAGCCCGGACAGGGTCGCCGGGGAG. The V call is TRBV10-3, the J call TRBJ2-2, with TRBD1 matching over 8 bases. The CDR3 end lies 3 residues beyond the end of the read and is filled in from the germline J gene. The CDR3 runs 14 residues. CDR1 is ENHRY, CDR2 SYGVKD, per germline. V lost 6 bases and J lost 6; bases outside the gene matches: 6.

This clone was observed a handful of times. The read halts 3 residues ahead of the CDR3 end, with the missing end drawn from the germline J gene. The chain joins TRBV30 to TRBJ2-3, with TRBD2 matching over 10 bases. CDR1 is GTSNPN, CDR2 SVGIG, per germline (reference sequence). Trimming took 2 bases from V and 1 from J; bases not matched to a gene: 0. This CDR3 spans 14 amino acids. The covered CDR3 bases are TGTGCCTGGAGTAGCGGGGGGGGCACAGATACG. Protein product: CAWSSGGGTDT. The full CDR3 reads CAWSSGGGTDTQYF.

This clone was seen more than once but under ten times. The CDR3 goes on 3 residues after the read ends, and that part is filled in from the germline J gene. Other DNA sequences within the sample encode an identical CDR3. The rearrangement links TRBV19 to TRBJ1-2, with 9 positions matching TRBD1. The CDR3 consists of 17 residues. Germline V gives CDR1 LNHDA, CDR2 SQIVND (reference sequence). The CDR3 bases that were read are TGTGCCAGTAGTATTCCCCCGCCCCGACAGGGGGTTGGCGGC. Protein: CASSIPPPRQGVGG. The CDR3 in its entirety is CASSIPPPRQGVGGYTF.

This clone was recorded a few times. The CDR3 end falls 3 residues outside the read, so it is completed with the germline J gene. V and J are TRBV23-1 and TRBJ1-1; TRBD1 aligns across 10 bases. TRBV23-1 is flagged as an ORF with uncertain function. This CDR3 has 19 amino acids. V lost 9 bases and J lost 1; bases outside the gene matches: 20. The DNA read from the CDR3 is TGCGCCAGGTCCATTTCGAGGCGGGACAGGGGAAGGCGGAACACTGAA. Encoded protein: CARSISRRDRGRRNTE. The whole CDR3 reads CARSISRRDRGRRNTEAFF.

Many counts were recorded for this clone. The missing CDR3 end, 3 residues past where the read stops, is filled in from the germline J gene. The rearrangement joins TRBV7-8 to TRBJ2-4, with 8 positions matching TRBD2. Germline V gives CDR1 SGHVS, CDR2 FQNEAQ. This CDR3 region has 17 residues. J was trimmed by 2 bases and V by 4 bases; bases with no gene match: 10. This CDR3 is CASSCERGGPTKNIQYF. The covered CDR3 bases are TGTGCCAGCAGCTGTGAACGGGGGGGCCCAACCAAAAACATT.

This clone was detected a few times. The read falls 3 residues short of the CDR3 end, and the missing part is taken from the germline J gene. This chain connects TRBV18 to TRBJ2-3; D call uncertain. CDR1 is KGHSH, CDR2 LQKENI, per germline. Trimming stripped 6 bases from V and 6 bases from J, with 19 bases between. The length of the CDR3 is 15 residues. CDR3 residues: CASSPGVGGTDTQYF. CDR3 DNA, as far as it was read: TGTGCCAGCTCCCCGGGTGTTGGTGGTACGGATACG. The complete variable domain, with remaining parts taken from reference TRBV18 and TRBJ2-3, reads NAGVMQNPRHLVRRRGQEARLRCSPMKGHSHVYWYRQLPEEGLKFMVYLQKENIIDESGMPKERFSAEFPKEGPSILRIQQVVRGDSAAYFCASSPGVGGTDTQYFGPGTRLTVL.

This clone has just a few counts. Coverage ceases 3 residues before the CDR3 finishes, and the germline J gene fills in the end. J is TRBJ1-2 and V is TRBV7-9; the D is unclear. Germline CDR1 reads SEHNR; CDR2 reads FQNEAQ (reference sequence). V lost 5 bases and J 1 base, leaving 11 bases between the germline ends. This CDR3 has 14 residues. CDR3 bases read: TGTGCCAGCAGCACTACCAGTATTAACTATGGC. It is translated as CASSTTSINYG. The whole CDR3 sequence reads CASSTTSINYGYTF.

This clone was counted between two and nine times. The read is 3 residues too short to cover the CDR3 end, so that end is filled in from the germline J gene. The chain joins TRBV5-5 to TRBJ2-7, with no clear D. V lost 0 bases and J 0 bases, leaving 7 bases between the germline ends. This CDR3 has 14 residues. Germline CDR1 SGHKS, CDR2 YYEKEE (reference sequence). The CDR3 DNA, read in part, is TGTGCCAGCAGCTTGGGTCCGGTCTCCTACGAG. Its translation: CASSLGPVSYE. The CDR3 in full is CASSLGPVSYEQYF.

In this sample, this clone turned up many times. The DNA ends 3 residues before the CDR3 does, and the rest of the CDR3 is filled in from the germline J gene. The rearrangement joins TRBV18 to TRBJ1-2, with 7 bases aligning to TRBD1. This CDR3 comprises 17 residues. J gave up 4 bases and V 2 bases, and 13 bases lay outside the gene matches. Per germline, CDR1 KGHSH and CDR2 LQKENI. The sequenced CDR3 bases are TGTGCCAGCTCACCAGGGCGGACAGGCTACTCCCTCTATGGC. Translated, it gives CASSPGRTGYSLYG. The entire CDR3 sequence reads CASSPGRTGYSLYGYTF.

As to this clone: Read coverage stops 3 residues before the CDR3 terminus; the germline J gene supplies the remainder. The gene calls are TRBV18 and TRBJ1-4, with D uncertain. V was shortened by 0 bases and J by 6 bases, with 11 bases between the two germline ends. Germline assignment: CDR1 KGHSH and CDR2 LQKENI. CDR3 length: 15 residues. The covered CDR3 bases are TGTGCCAGCTCACCACCCGCAGGAGTCCATGAAAAA. Protein sequence: CASSPPAGVHEK. The full CDR3 protein is CASSPPAGVHEKLFF.

Ten or more counts support this clone. The read ends 3 residues early relative to the CDR3; the germline J gene fills the gap. The V and J genes are TRBV5-1 and TRBJ1-1; D possibly corresponds to TRBD1 (5 bases). The V gene lost 0 bases and the J gene lost 2 bases, with 17 bases spanning the gap. This CDR3 region has 17 residues. Germline CDR1 is SGHRS and CDR2 is YFSETQ. The CDR3: CASSLGVVTASNTEAFF. The sequenced part of the CDR3 DNA is TGCGCCAGCAGCTTGGGGGTAGTGACAGCTAGTAACACTGAA.

In the case of this clone: The missing CDR3 end, 3 residues past where the read stops, is filled in from the germline J gene. The V gene is TRBV20-1, the J gene TRBJ2-7; possibly TRBD2 for D (7 bases). Germline lookup yields CDR1 DFQATT and CDR2 SNEGSKA (reference sequence). The germline V and J ends were trimmed by 5 bases and 4 bases, with 21 bases remaining between them. This CDR3 comprises 15 residues. The CDR3 DNA, read in part, is TGCAGTGCTCAGAAGGGGGGTCTGGGGGGGTACGAG. This codes for CSAQKGGLGGYE. The entire CDR3 sequence reads CSAQKGGLGGYEQYF.

This clone was counted between two and nine times. The read comes to an end 3 residues before the CDR3 does, leaving the germline J gene to fill in the end. This sequence joins TRBV7-2 and TRBJ1-1; D is uncertain. Germline CDR1 reads SGHTA; CDR2 reads FQGNSA. This CDR3 is built from 13 residues. Trimming removed 1 base from V and 4 bases from J, with 7 bases in between. The sequenced part of the CDR3 DNA is TGTGCCAGCAGCTTAGGGCCGAGCACTGAA. This sequence encodes CASSLGPSTE. The full CDR3 protein is CASSLGPSTEAFF.